Sequencing of this TCR beta chain was carried out in a study of cytomegalovirus exposure and HLA in healthy donors. Use of 60 Vbeta and 13 Jbeta primers characterized the PCR. The protocol was immunoSEQ multiplex PCR, while the TCRdb copy is restricted to in-frame clones and leaves out a portion. Seen here are 90,000 to 95,000 clones, around three quarters observed once, and the top ten hold 0.5% to 0.65%. The specimen was PBMCs. The origin of this receptor is a man aged 25 to 45 in good health and CMV-seronegative.

This CDR3 is CASVGAKGASYNEQFF. CDR3 DNA: TGTGCCAGCGTGGGGGCCAAGGGGGCATCGTACAATGAGCAGTTCTTC. The V and J genes are TRBV2 and TRBJ2-1; 7 bases fit TRBD1. J lost 4 bases, V lost 8 bases, and 14 bases had no gene match. The CDR3 consists of 16 residues. Germline V gene data show CDR1 as SNHLY and CDR2 as FYNNEI.